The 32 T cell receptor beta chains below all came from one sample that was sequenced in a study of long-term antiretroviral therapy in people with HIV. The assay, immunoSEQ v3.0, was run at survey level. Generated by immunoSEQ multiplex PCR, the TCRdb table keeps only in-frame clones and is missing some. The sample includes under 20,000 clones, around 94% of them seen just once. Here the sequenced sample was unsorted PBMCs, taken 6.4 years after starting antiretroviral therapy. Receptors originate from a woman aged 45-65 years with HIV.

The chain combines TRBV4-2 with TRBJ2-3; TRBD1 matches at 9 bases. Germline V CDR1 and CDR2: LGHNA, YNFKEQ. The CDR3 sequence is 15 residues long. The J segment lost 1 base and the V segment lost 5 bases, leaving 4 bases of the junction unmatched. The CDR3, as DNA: TGTGCCAGCAGCGGGGACAGGGTAGGCACAGATACGCAGTATTTT. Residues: CASSGDRVGTDTQYF.

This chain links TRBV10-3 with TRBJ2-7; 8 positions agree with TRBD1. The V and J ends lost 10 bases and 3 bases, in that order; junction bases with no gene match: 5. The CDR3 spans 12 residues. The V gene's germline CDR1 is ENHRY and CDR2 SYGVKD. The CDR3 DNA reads TGTGCCACCGGGGGACAGGTCTACGAGCAGTACTTC. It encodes CATGGQVYEQYF.

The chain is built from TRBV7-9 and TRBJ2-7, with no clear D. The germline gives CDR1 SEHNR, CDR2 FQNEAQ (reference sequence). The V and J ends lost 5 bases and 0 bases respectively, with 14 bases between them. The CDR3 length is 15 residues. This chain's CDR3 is CASSPFLSGSYEQYF. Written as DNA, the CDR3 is TGTGCCAGCAGCCCCTTCCTCTCGGGCTCCTACGAGCAGTACTTC. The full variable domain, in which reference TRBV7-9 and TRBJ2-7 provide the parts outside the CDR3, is DTGVSQNPRHKITKRGQNVTFRCDPISEHNRLYWYRQTLGQGPEFLTYFQNEAQLEKSRLLSDRFSAERPKGSFSTLEIQRTEQGDSAMYLCASSPFLSGSYEQYFGPGTRLTVT.

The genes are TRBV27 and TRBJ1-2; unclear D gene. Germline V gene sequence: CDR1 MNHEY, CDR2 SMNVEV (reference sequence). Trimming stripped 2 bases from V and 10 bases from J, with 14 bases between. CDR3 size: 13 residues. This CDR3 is CASSLVGRKDYTF. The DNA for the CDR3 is TGTGCCAGCAGTTTAGTAGGGAGGAAAGACTACACCTTC.

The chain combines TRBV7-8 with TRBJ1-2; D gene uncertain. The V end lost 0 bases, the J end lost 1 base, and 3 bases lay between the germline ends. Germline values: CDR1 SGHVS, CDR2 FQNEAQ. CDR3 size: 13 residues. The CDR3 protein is CASSLAVNYGYTF. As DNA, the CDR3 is TGTGCCAGCAGCTTAGCGGTTAACTATGGCTACACCTTC.

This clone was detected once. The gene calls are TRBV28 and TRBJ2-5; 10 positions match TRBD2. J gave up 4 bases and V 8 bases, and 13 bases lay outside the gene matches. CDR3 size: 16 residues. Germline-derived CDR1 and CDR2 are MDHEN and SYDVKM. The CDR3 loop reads CASPPRASGSLETQYF. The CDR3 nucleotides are TGTGCCAGCCCTCCAAGGGCTAGCGGGAGCCTAGAGACCCAGTACTTC.

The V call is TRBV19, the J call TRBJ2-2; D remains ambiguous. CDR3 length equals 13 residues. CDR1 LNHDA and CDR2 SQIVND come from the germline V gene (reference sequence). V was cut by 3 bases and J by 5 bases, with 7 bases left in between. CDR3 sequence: CASSIKGTGELFF. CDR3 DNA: TGTGCCAGTAGTATTAAAGGGACCGGGGAGCTGTTTTTT.

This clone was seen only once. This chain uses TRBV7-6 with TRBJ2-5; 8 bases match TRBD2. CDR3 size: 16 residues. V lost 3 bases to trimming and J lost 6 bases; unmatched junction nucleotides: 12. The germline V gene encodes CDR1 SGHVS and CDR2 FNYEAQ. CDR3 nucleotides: TGTGCCAGCAGCTTGACCCCGGGACTAGGGGGAAAGACCCAGTACTTC. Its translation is CASSLTPGLGGKTQYF.

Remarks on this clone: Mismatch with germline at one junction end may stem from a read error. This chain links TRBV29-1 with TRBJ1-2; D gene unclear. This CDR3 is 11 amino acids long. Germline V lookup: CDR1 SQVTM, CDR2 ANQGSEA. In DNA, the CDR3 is TGCAGCGTTGAATCTCGGTCCGACTCCAAATTC. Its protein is CSVESRSDSKF.

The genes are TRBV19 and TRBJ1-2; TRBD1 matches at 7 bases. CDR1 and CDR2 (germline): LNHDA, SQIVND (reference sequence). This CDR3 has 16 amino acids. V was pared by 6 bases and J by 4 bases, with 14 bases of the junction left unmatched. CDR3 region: CASSRQGGQYGYGYTF. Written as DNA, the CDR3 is TGTGCCAGTAGCAGACAGGGAGGACAATACGGCTATGGCTACACCTTC.

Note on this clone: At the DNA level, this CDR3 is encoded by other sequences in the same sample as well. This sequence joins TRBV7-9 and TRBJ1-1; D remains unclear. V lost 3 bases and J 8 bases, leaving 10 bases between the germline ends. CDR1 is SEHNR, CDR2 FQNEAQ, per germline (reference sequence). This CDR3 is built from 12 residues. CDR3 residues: CASSLAGSEAFF. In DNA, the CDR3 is TGTGCCAGCAGCTTGGCTGGATCGGAAGCTTTCTTT.

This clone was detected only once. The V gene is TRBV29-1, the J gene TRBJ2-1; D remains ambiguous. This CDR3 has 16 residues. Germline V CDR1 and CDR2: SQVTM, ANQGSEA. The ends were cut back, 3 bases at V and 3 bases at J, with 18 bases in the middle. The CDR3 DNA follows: TGCAGCGTTGATTTTATGGGATTCGTAAGCTACAATGAGCAGTTCTTC. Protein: CSVDFMGFVSYNEQFF.

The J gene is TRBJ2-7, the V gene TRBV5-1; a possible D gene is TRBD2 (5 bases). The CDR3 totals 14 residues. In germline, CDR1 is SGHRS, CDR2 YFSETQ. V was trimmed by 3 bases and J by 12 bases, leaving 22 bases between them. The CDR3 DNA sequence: TGCGCCAGCAGCTCGGGGTCGCCCAACGATGAGACGTACTTC. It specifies CASSSGSPNDETYF.

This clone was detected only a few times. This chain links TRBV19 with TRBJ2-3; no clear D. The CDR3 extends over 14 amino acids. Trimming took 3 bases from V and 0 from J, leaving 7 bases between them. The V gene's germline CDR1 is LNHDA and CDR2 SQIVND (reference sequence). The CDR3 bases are TGTGCCAGTAGTATGGTTCCTAGCACAGATACGCAGTATTTT. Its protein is CASSMVPSTDTQYF.

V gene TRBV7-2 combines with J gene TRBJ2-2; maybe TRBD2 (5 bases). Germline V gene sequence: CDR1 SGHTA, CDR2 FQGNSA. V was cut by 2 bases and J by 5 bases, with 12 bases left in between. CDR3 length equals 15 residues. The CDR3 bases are TGTGCCAGCAGCTTACTAGGAGCGGTAACCGGGGAGCTGTTTTTT. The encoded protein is CASSLLGAVTGELFF.

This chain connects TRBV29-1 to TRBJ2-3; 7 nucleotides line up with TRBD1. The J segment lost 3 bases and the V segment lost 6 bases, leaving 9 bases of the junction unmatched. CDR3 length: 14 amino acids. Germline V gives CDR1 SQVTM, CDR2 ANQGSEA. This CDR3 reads CSVNPGQRTDTQYF. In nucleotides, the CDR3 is TGCAGCGTCAATCCGGGACAGAGAACAGATACGCAGTATTTT.

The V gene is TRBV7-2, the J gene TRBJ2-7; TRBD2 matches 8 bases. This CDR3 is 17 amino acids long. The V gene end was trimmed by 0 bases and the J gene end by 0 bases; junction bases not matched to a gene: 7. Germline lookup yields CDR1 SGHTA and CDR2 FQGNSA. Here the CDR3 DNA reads TGTGCCAGCAGCTTAGCTCCCCTAGCGGGCTCCTCCTACGAGCAGTACTTC. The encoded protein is CASSLAPLAGSSYEQYF. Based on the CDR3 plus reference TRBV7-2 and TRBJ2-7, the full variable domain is GAGVSQSPSNKVTEKGKDVELRCDPISGHTALYWYRQSLGQGLEFLIYFQGNSAPDKSGLPSDRFSAERTGGSVSTLTIQRTQQEDSAVYLCASSLAPLAGSSYEQYFGPGTRLTVT.

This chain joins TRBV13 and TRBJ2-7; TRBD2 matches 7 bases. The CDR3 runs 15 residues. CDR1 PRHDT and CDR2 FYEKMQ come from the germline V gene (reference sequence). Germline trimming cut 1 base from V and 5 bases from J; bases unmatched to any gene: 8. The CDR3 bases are TGTGCCAGCAGCTTAGAGGGAGGGCCGGGAAACGAGCAGTACTTC. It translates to CASSLEGGPGNEQYF.

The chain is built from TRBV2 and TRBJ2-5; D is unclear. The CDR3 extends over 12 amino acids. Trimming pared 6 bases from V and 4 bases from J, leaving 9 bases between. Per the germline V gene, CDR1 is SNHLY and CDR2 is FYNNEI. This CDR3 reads CASRGNGETQYF. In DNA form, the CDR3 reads TGTGCCAGCAGAGGGAACGGAGAGACCCAGTACTTC. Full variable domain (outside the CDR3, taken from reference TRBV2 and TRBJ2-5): EPEVTQTPSHQVTQMGQEVILRCVPISNHLYFYWYRQILGQKVEFLVSFYNNEISEKSEIFDDQFSVERPDGSNFTLKIRSTKLEDSAMYFCASRGNGETQYFGPGTRLLVL.

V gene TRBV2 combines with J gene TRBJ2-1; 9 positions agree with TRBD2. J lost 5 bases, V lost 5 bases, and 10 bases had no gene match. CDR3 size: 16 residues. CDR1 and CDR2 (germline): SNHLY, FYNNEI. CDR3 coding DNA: TGTGCCAGCAGTAGATATAATCTAGCGGGGAACAATGAGCAGTTCTTC. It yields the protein CASSRYNLAGNNEQFF.

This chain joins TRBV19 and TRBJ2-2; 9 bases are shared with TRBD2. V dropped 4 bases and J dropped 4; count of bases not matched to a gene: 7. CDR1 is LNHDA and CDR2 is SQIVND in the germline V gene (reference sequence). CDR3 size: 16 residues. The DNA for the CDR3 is TGTGCCAGTAGTAGGAGTAGCGGGAGCGGCACCGGGGAGCTGTTTTTT. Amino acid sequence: CASSRSSGSGTGELFF. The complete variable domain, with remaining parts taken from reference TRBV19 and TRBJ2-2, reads DGGITQSPKYLFRKEGQNVTLSCEQNLNHDAMYWYRQDPGQGLRLIYYSQIVNDFQKGDIAEGYSVSREKKESFPLTVTSAQKNPTAFYLCASSRSSGSGTGELFFGEGSRLTVL.

CDR3 protein: CASSNPTVNTEAFF. As DNA, the CDR3 is TGTGCCAGCAGCAATCCGACAGTGAACACTGAAGCTTTCTTT. V usage is TRBV5-4 and J usage is TRBJ1-1; TRBD1 is a possible D gene (5 bases). Germline V gives CDR1 SGHNT, CDR2 YYREEE (reference sequence). With 4 bases removed from V and 0 bases from J, the gap between germline ends came to 10 bases. The CDR3 runs to 14 residues.

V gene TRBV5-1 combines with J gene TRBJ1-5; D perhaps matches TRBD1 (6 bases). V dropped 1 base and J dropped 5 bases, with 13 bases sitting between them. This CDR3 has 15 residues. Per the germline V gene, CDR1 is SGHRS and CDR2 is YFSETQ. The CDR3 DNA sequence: TGCGCCAGCAGCTTGACCGGGGGCGAGGATCAGCCCCAGCATTTT. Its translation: CASSLTGGEDQPQHF.

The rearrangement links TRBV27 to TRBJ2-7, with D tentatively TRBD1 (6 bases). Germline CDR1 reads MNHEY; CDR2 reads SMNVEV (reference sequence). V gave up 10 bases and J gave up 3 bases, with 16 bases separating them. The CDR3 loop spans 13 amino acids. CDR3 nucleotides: TGTGCCACCAAGCTAACAGGGCACTACGAGCAGTACTTC. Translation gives CATKLTGHYEQYF.

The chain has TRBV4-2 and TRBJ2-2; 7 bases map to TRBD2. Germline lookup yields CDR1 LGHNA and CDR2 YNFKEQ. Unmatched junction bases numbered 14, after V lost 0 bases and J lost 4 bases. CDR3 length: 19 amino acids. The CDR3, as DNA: TGTGCCAGCAGCCAAGATTATGGCGGTGGACTAGGAGGCACCGGGGAGCTGTTTTTT. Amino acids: CASSQDYGGGLGGTGELFF.

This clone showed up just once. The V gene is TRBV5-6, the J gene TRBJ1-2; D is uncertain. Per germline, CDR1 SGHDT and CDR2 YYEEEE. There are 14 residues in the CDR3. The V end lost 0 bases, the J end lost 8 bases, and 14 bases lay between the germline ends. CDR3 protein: CASSLGRAAEGYTF. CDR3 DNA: TGTGCCAGCAGCTTGGGGCGGGCGGCGGAAGGCTACACCTTC.

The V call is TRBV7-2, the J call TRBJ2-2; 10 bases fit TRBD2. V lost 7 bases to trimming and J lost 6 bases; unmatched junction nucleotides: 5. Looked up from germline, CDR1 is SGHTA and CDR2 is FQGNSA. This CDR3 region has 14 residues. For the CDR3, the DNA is TGTGCCAGCACCGTGACTAGCGGGCCCGGGGAGCTGTTTTTT. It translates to CASTVTSGPGELFF.

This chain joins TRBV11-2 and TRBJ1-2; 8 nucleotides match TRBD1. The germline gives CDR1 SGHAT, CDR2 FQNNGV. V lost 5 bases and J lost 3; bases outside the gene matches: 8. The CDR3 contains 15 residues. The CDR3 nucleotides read TGTGCCAGCAGCCAGGACAGGGCGCTTTACTATGGCTACACCTTC. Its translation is CASSQDRALYYGYTF.

CDR3 coding DNA: TGTGCCAGCGAGGCGGGGGGCAGCTCCTACGAGCAGTACTTC. Protein product: CASEAGGSSYEQYF. The J gene is TRBJ2-7, the V gene TRBV2; 8 bases agree with TRBD2. Unmatched junction bases numbered 6, after V lost 8 bases and J lost 0 bases. In germline, CDR1 is SNHLY, CDR2 FYNNEI. This CDR3 spans 14 amino acids.

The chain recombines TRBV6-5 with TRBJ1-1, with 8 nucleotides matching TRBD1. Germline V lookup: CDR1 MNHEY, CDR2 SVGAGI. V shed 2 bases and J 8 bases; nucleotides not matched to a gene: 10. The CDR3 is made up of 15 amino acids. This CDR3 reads CASSYKGQGLTEAFF. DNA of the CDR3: TGTGCCAGCAGTTACAAAGGACAGGGTCTGACCGAAGCTTTCTTT.

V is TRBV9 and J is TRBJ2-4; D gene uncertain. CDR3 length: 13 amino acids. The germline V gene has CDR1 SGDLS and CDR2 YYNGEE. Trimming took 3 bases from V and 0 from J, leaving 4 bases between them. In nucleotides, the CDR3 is TGTGCCAGCAGCGGGATAGCCAAAAACATTCAGTACTTC. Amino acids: CASSGIAKNIQYF. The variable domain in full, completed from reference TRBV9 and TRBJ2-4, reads DSGVTQTPKHLITATGQRVTLRCSPRSGDLSVYWYQQSLDQGLQFLIQYYNGEERAKGNILERFSAQQFPDLHSELNLSSLELGDSALYFCASSGIAKNIQYFGAGTRLSVL.

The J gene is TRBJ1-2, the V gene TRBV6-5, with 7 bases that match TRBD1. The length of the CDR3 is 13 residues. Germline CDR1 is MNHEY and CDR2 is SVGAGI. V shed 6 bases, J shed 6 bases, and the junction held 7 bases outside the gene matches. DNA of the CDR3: TGTGCCAGCAGATCAGACAGGGCTCATGGCTACACCTTC. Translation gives CASRSDRAHGYTF.